There are a few counts of the clone carrying this T cell receptor (beta chain). No antigen is known for it. Sequencing targeted expressed TCRB transcripts, as all isolated RNA had been reverse transcribed. TCRdb's copy holds only in-frame clones and misses some; the assay was immunoSEQ multiplex PCR. The sample lists roughly 300,000 clones, around 9.7% occurring once. These data come from a study of beta chain features in type 1 diabetes. Study-level points and caveats: Cells that show high TCR expression could be over-represented by cDNA sequencing. People with Type 1 diabetes carried modestly yet significantly shorter TCRB CDR3s in all four CD4+ subsets.

From germline, CDR1 is SGHNT and CDR2 YYREEE (reference sequence). This CDR3 comprises 12 residues. Trimming at V came to 4 bases and at J to 8 bases, leaving 5 bases not matched to a gene. Sequenced material: central memory CD4+ T cells from blood. The sequence was collected from a man aged 30 to 39 with type 1 diabetes. The V call is TRBV5-4, the J call TRBJ1-2; 7 bases agree with TRBD1. The DNA for the CDR3 is TGTGCCAGCAGCCACGACAGGGTCGGCTACACCTTC. It is translated as CASSHDRVGYTF.